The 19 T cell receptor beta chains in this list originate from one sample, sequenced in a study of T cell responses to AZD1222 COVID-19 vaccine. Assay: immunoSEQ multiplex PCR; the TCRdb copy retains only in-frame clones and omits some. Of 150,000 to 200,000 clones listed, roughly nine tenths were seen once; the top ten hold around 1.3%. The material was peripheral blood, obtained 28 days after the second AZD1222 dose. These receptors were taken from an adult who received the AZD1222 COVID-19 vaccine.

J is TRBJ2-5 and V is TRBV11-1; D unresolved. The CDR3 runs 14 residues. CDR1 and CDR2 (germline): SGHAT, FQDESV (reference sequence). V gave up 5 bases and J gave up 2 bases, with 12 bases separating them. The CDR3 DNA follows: TGTGCCAGCAGCCCCGTCGGTTTACAAGAGACCCAGTACTTC. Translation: CASSPVGLQETQYF.

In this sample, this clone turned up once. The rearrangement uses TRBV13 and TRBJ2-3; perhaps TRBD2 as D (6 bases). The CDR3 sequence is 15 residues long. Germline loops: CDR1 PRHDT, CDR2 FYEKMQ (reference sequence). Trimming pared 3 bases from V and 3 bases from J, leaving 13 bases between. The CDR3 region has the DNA TGTGCCAGCAGCTTCCCGACTAGTTATACAGATACGCAGTATTTT. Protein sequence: CASSFPTSYTDTQYF.

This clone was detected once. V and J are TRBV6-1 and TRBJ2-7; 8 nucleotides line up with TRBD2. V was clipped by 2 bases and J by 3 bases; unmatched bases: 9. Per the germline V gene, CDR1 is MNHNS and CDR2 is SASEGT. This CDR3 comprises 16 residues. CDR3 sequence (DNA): TGTGCCAGCAGTGAACTCCCAGCGGGAGTCCTCTACGAGCAGTACTTC. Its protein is CASSELPAGVLYEQYF.

CDR3 sequence (DNA): TGTGCCAGCAGCTCAACCGACGTGCGGGGCAGGGGGACCGGGGAGCTGTTTTTT. It codes for CASSSTDVRGRGTGELFF. The J gene is TRBJ2-2, the V gene TRBV7-9; possibly TRBD1 for D (7 bases). Trimming shortened V by 4 bases and J by 5 bases, and 23 bases separated the two germline ends. The V gene's germline CDR1 is SEHNR and CDR2 FQNEAQ (reference sequence). There are 18 residues in the CDR3.

In DNA form, the CDR3 reads TGTGCCAGCAGTGGGACAGGGATCACTGAAGCTTTCTTT. Its protein is CASSGTGITEAFF. The gene calls are TRBV9 and TRBJ1-1, with TRBD1 matching over 9 bases. The germline V gene has CDR1 SGDLS and CDR2 YYNGEE. With 5 bases clipped from V and 4 bases from J, the junction kept 3 bases outside the gene matches. This CDR3 is built from 13 residues. The variable domain in full, with the rest retrieved from reference TRBV9 and TRBJ1-1, is DSGVTQTPKHLITATGQRVTLRCSPRSGDLSVYWYQQSLDQGLQFLIQYYNGEERAKGNILERFSAQQFPDLHSELNLSSLELGDSALYFCASSGTGITEAFFGQGTRLTVV.

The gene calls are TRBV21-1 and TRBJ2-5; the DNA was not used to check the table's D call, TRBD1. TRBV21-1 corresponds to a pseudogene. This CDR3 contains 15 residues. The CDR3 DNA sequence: TGTGCCAGCATGGGACAGGATGACCACCAAGAGACCCAGTACTTC. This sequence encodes CASMGQDDHQETQYF.

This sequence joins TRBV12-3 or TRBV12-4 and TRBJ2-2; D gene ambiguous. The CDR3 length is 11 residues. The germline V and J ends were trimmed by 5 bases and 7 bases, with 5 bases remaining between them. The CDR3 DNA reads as TGTGCCAGCAGTCGTCGCGGGGAGCTGTTTTTT. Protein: CASSRRGELFF.

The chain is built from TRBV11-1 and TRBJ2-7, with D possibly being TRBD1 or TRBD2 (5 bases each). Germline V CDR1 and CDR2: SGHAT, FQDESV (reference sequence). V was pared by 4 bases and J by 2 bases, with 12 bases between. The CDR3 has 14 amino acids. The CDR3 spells CASSSPGRTYEQYF. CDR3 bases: TGTGCCAGCAGCTCACCGGGACGGACCTACGAGCAGTACTTC.

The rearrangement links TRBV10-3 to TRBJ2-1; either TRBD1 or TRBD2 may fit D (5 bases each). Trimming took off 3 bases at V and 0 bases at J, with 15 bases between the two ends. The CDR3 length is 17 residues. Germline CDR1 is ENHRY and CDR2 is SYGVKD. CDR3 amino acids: CAISDGTGGSSYNEQFF. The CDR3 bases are TGTGCCATCAGTGACGGGACGGGTGGGAGCTCCTACAATGAGCAGTTCTTC.

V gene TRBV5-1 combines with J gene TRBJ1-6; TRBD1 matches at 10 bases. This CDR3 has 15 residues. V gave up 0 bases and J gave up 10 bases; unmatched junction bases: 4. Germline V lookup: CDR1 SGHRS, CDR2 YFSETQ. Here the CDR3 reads CASSLETGGKSPLHF. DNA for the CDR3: TGCGCCAGCAGCTTGGAGACAGGGGGCAAGTCACCCCTCCACTTT.

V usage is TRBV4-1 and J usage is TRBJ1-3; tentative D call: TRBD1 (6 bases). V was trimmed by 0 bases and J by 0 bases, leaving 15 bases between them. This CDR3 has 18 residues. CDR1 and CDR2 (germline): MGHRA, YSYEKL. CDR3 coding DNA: TGCGCCAGCAGCCAAGACCGAGGGGACACCGACTCTGGAAACACCATATATTTT. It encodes CASSQDRGDTDSGNTIYF.

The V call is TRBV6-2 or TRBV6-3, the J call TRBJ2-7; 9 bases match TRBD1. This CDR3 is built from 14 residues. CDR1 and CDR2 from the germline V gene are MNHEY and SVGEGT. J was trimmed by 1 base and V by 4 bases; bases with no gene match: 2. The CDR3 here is CASSWGTGSYEQYF. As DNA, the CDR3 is TGTGCCAGCAGTTGGGGGACAGGGTCCTACGAGCAGTACTTC.

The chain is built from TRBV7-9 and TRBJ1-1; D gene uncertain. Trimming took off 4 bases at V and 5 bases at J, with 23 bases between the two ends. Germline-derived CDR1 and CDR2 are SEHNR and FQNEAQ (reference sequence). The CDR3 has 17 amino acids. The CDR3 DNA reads TGTGCCAGCAGCTCCTCACCGGGCCTCCCTTCGGAGACTGAAGCTTTCTTT. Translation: CASSSSPGLPSETEAFF.

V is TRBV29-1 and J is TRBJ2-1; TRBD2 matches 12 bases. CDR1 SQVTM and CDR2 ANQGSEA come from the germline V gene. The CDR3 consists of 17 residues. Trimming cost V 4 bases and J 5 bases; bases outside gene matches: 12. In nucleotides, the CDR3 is TGCAGCGTTGGAGGTCTAGCGGGGGGGTCTAGCCACAATGAGCAGTTCTTC. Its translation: CSVGGLAGGSSHNEQFF.

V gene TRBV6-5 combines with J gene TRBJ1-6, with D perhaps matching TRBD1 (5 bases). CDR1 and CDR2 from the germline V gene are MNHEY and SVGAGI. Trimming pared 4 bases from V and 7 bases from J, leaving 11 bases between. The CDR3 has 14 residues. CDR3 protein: CASSSDRKNSPLHF. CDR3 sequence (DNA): TGTGCCAGCAGTTCCGACAGAAAGAATTCACCCCTCCACTTT.

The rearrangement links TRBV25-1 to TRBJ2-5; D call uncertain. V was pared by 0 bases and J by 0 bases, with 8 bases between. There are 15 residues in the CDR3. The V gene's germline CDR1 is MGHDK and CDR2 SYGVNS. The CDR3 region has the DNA TGTGCCAGCAGTGAATATACAGCCTACCAAGAGACCCAGTACTTC. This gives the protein CASSEYTAYQETQYF. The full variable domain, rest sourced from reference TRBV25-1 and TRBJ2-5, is EADIYQTPRYLVIGTGKKITLECSQTMGHDKMYWYQQDPGMELHLIHYSYGVNSTEKGDLSSESTVSRIRTEHFPLTLESARPSHTSQYLCASSEYTAYQETQYFGPGTRLLVL.

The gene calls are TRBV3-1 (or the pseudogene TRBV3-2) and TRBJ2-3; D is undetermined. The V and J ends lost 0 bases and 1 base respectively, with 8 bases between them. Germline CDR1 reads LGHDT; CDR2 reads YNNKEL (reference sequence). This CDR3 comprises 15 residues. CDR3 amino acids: CASSQDRVGTDTQYF. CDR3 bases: TGTGCCAGCAGCCAAGACCGGGTGGGCACAGATACGCAGTATTTT.

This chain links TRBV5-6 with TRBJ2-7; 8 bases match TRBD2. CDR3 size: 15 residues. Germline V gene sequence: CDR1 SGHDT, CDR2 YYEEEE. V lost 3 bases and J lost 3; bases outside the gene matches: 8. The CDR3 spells CASSSPAGAFYEQYF. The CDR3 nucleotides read TGTGCCAGCAGCTCCCCAGCGGGGGCCTTCTACGAGCAGTACTTC.

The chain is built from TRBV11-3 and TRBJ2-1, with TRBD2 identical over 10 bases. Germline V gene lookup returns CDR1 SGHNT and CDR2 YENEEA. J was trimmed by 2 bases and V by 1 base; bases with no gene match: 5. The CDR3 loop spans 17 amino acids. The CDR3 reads CASSLGRTSGTYNEQFF. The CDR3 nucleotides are TGTGCCAGCAGCTTAGGTCGGACTAGCGGAACCTACAATGAGCAGTTCTTC.